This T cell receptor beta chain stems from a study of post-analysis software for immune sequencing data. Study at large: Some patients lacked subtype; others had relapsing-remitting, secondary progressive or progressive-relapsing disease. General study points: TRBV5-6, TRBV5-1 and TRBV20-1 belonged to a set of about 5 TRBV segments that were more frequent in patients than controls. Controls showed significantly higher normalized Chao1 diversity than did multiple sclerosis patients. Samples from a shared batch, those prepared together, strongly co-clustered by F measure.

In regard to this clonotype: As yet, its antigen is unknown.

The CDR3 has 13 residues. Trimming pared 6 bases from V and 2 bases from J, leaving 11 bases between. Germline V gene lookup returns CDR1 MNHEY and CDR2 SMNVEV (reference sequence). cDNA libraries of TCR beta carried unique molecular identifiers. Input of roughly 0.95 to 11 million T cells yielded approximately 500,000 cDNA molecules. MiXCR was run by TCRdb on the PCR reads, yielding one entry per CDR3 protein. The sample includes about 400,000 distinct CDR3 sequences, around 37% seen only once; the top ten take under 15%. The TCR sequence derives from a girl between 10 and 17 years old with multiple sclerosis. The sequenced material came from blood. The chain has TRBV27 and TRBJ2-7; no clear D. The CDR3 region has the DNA TGTGCCAGCAGCCCTAGTCTACCCTACGAGCAGTACTTC. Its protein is CASSPSLPYEQYF.